This T cell receptor beta chain was obtained from a study of blood T cells in healthy people across ages. Together with a sample-barcoded 5' primer, a J-beta primer mix was included in a second PCR lasting roughly 6 to 12 cycles. TCRdb re-analysed the 5' RACE reads in MiXCR, keeping a single row per CDR3 protein. The table lists about 670,000 distinct CDR3 sequences, 40% to 50% of them singletons, with approximately 29% in the top ten. This clonotype was sampled from an elderly man in good health. Sequencing was done on a sample of blood.

CDR3 nucleotide sequence: TGTGCCAGCAGTTTATCTCCGGCATATGAAAAACTGTTTTTT. This codes for CASSLSPAYEKLFF. This chain connects TRBV27 to TRBJ1-4; D unresolved. Germline V CDR1 and CDR2: MNHEY, SMNVEV (reference sequence). Trimming removed 0 bases from V and 6 bases from J, with 8 bases in between. This CDR3 is 14 amino acids long. The entire variable domain, with the rest obtained from reference TRBV27 and TRBJ1-4, is as follows: EAQVTQNPRYLITVTGKKLTVTCSQNMNHEYMSWYRQDPGLGLRQIYYSMNVEVTDKGDVPEGYKVSRKEKRNFPLILESPSPNQTSLYFCASSLSPAYEKLFFGSGTQLSVL.